One sample yielded the 7 T cell receptor beta chains listed below, sequenced in a study of T cells in women clearing cervical HPV infection. Using immunoSEQ multiplex PCR, the repertoire was profiled, and TCRdb retains in-frame clones only, with some absent. The sample spans 36,000 or so clones; the ten largest clones claim around 3.5%. Sequenced input: blood buffy coat. Receptors were obtained from a woman aged 18 to 75 with a cervical HPV16 infection that either progressed to CIN3+ or cleared (not recorded which).

This chain's CDR3 is CSARTGTGDTQYF. CDR3 bases read: TGCAGTGCTAGAACCGGGACAGGGGATACG. The chain combines TRBV20-1 with TRBJ2-3, with 9 bases that match TRBD1. Read coverage stops 3 residues before the CDR3 terminus; the germline J gene supplies the remainder. This CDR3 region has 13 residues. CDR1 and CDR2 (germline): DFQATT, SNEGSKA (reference sequence). Germline trimming cut 2 bases from V and 6 bases from J; bases unmatched to any gene: 3.

Remarks on this clone: The CDR3 extends 3 residues past the end of the read, so its final part is completed from the germline J gene. The gene calls are TRBV5-5 and TRBJ1-1; D not certain. Trimming cost V 0 bases and J 1 base, with 10 bases left between them. Germline CDR1 reads SGHKS; CDR2 reads YYEKEE (reference sequence). This CDR3 comprises 15 residues. The CDR3 bases that were read are TGTGCCAGCAGCTTGGGGGCCAGTAAGAACACTGAA. As protein: CASSLGASKNTE. The entire CDR3 protein reads CASSLGASKNTEAFF.

As regards this clone: The read halts 3 residues ahead of the CDR3 end, with the missing end drawn from the germline J gene. V is TRBV11-1 and J is TRBJ1-6, with a weak D call TRBD1 (5 bases). Between the trimmed V and J ends, which lost 8 bases and 2 bases, there was a span of 10 bases. The V gene's germline CDR1 is SGHAT and CDR2 FQDESV (reference sequence). This CDR3 comprises 14 residues. CDR3 sequence: CASGRGAYNSPLHF. CDR3 DNA, as far as it was read: TGTGCCAGCGGACGGGGGGCCTATAATTCACCC.

In the case of this clone: The CDR3 goes on 3 residues after the read ends, and that part is filled in from the germline J gene. This chain connects TRBV5-1 to TRBJ1-1, with D possibly TRBD1 on 5 matching bases. CDR1 is SGHRS and CDR2 is YFSETQ in the germline V gene. This CDR3 has 15 residues. Between the trimmed V and J ends, which lost 1 base and 0 bases, there was a span of 10 bases. Incomplete CDR3 DNA: TGCGCCAGCAGCTTGAGGGGTCAAGTGAACACTGAA. Amino acid sequence: CASSLRGQVNTE. The complete CDR3 sequence is CASSLRGQVNTEAFF.

On this clone: The read terminates 3 residues before the CDR3 end, so the remaining end is supplied by the germline J gene. The chain uses TRBV20-1 and TRBJ2-3, with 8 bases matching TRBD1. With 5 bases clipped from V and 1 base from J, the junction kept 8 bases outside the gene matches. CDR1 and CDR2 (germline): DFQATT, SNEGSKA (reference sequence). The CDR3 contains 15 residues. The sequenced CDR3 bases are TGCAGTGCTTTTCGTCCGGGACAGGGCACAGATACG. It specifies CSAFRPGQGTDT. The whole CDR3 protein reads CSAFRPGQGTDTQYF.

About this clone itself: The read ends 3 residues early relative to the CDR3; the germline J gene fills the gap. The rearrangement links TRBV18 to TRBJ2-1, with TRBD2 matching over 8 bases. CDR1 is KGHSH, CDR2 LQKENI, per germline. CDR3 length: 14 residues. After removal of 5 bases from V and 4 bases from J, the junction contained 4 bases not matched to a gene. The covered CDR3 bases are TGTGCCAGCTCAGGCGGGGGGCTTTACAATGAG. Translated, it gives CASSGGGLYNE. The whole CDR3 sequence reads CASSGGGLYNEQFF.

On this clone: The read finishes 3 residues shy of the CDR3 end, and the germline J gene is used to complete it. This chain links TRBV19 with TRBJ2-2; no definite D call. The CDR3 spans 15 residues. CDR1 and CDR2 (germline): LNHDA, SQIVND (reference sequence). Deletions cut 7 bases from V and 0 bases from J, with 12 bases between. The CDR3 loop reads CASNFVPANTGELFF. The DNA read from the CDR3 is TGTGCCAGTAATTTTGTCCCCGCGAACACCGGGGAG.